Sequencing of this T cell receptor beta chain was carried out in a study of OX40 agonist ivuxolimab in advanced cancers. General study points: At doses 0.1 to 3.0 mg/kg, CD4+ and CD8+ clones expanded. Relative to CD4+ cells, CD8+ T cells on average had more expanded clones.

Method: immunoSEQ multiplex PCR; TCRdb's copy keeps in-frame clones and lacks some. In the table there are approximately 28,000 clones, approximately 84% of which are singletons. To note about this clone: No antigen is known for it.

This clonotype originated in an adult with an advanced solid tumor such as melanoma, head and neck, liver or kidney cancer. Source: CD4+ or CD8+ T cells sorted from blood, taken in a trial of the OX40 agonist ivuxolimab.

CDR3 region: CASSHTGDQPQHF. The CDR3 DNA reads as TGCGCCAGCAGCCATACAGGGGATCAGCCCCAGCATTTT. The rearrangement links TRBV4-1 to TRBJ1-5, with 7 bases fitting TRBD1. V was pared by 3 bases and J by 5 bases, with 1 base of the junction left unmatched. There are 13 residues in the CDR3. Germline V gene sequence: CDR1 MGHRA, CDR2 YSYEKL.